This TCR beta chain came from a study of shared clonotypes between healthy human individuals. V trimming: 1 base; J trimming: 5 bases; junction bases outside the gene matches: 0. The CDR3 covers 14 residues. The germline gives CDR1 SGHAT, CDR2 FQNNGV. In the case of this clone: The sample has other DNA sequences that encode this CDR3 too.

Assay used: immunoSEQ multiplex PCR; TCRdb lists only in-frame clones, some missing. The sample includes just over 2,000,000 clones, 85% to 95% of them seen just once. The chain carries TRBV11-2 and TRBJ2-3, with TRBD2 identical over 10 bases. This clonotype was sampled from a man aged 18 to 30 in good health. Sequenced: naive CD4+ T cells sorted from blood. As for subset: CD45RA+ positively selected. The CDR3 DNA follows: TGTGCCAGCAGCTTAGGACTAGCGGGAGATACGCAGTATTTT. It is translated as CASSLGLAGDTQYF.